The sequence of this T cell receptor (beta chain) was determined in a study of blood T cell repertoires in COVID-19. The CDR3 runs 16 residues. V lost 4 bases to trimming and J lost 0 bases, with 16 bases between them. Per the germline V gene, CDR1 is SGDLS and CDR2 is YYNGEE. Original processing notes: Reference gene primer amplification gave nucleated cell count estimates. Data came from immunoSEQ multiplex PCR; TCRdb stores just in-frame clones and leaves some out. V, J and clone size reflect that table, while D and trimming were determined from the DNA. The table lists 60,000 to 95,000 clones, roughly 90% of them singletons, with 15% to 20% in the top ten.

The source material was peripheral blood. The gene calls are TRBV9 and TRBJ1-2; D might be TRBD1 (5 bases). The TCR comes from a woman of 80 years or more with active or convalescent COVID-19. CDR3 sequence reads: CASSTLDIRANYGYTF. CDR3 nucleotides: TGTGCCAGCAGCACATTGGACATCCGAGCTAACTATGGCTACACCTTC.